This T cell receptor (beta chain) was identified during a study of T cells in Graves' hyperthyroidism and ophthalmopathy. Findings of the study overall: With a median lead of 6.5 months before onset, the model predicted ophthalmopathy. Ophthalmopathy stood apart from stable hyperthyroidism in a 13 V-J model. Most thyroid-expanded clonotypes above 0.001 were also found in blood.

What was amplified from RNA transcripts were TCR beta CDR3 regions. RT-PCR in the first round (using the HTBI primer set) targeted the TCR CDR3. TCRdb itself ran the multiplex PCR reads through MiXCR, one entry per CDR3 protein. The sample has 360,000 or so distinct CDR3 sequences, around 18% seen once; the top ten hold about 14%. This clonotype was seen at least ten times. The antigen is undetermined. Criteria for exclusion of patients were uncontrolled infection, other autoimmune disease, pregnancy or lactation. This CDR3 spans 13 amino acids. Trimming removed 2 bases at V and 1 base at J, with 6 bases between. Germline V gives CDR1 MNHEY, CDR2 SVGAGI.

The TCR originated in a woman aged 40 to 50 with Graves' ophthalmopathy. Sequencing used blood. This chain joins TRBV6-5 and TRBJ2-7; D unclear. For the CDR3, the DNA is TGTGCCAGCAGTTACGGTGGTTCCTACGAGCAGTACTTC. Amino acid sequence: CASSYGGSYEQYF.